These 29 T cell receptor beta chains share one sample of origin, sequenced in a study of control samples from healthy donors and cancer patients. Measured with immunoSEQ multiplex PCR; TCRdb has only the in-frame clones, and not every one. The table lists some 120,000 clones, roughly 92% of them singletons, with 6% to 8% in the top ten. Sequenced input: blood. The origin of the receptors is a young woman in good health.

The rearrangement links TRBV5-4 to TRBJ1-6; D possibly corresponds to TRBD1 (5 bases). Germline assignment: CDR1 SGHNT and CDR2 YYREEE (reference sequence). The CDR3 has 14 residues. V was pared by 9 bases and J by 6 bases, with 16 bases between. The CDR3 here is CAISGKGANSPLHF. Here the CDR3 DNA reads TGTGCCATCTCAGGGAAAGGGGCTAATTCACCCCTCCACTTT.

The chain recombines TRBV27 with TRBJ2-3, with TRBD2 matching 12 bases. J gave up 3 bases and V 4 bases, and 8 bases lay outside the gene matches. The germline V gene encodes CDR1 MNHEY and CDR2 SMNVEV (reference sequence). CDR3 length equals 17 residues. DNA for the CDR3: TGTGCCAGCAGTTATTCCCTAGCGGGAGGGCGAACAGATACGCAGTATTTT. It encodes CASSYSLAGGRTDTQYF.

The chain links TRBV20-1 to TRBJ2-4; D is possibly TRBD2 (5 bases). The CDR3 contains 11 residues. Trimming removed 7 bases from V and 2 bases from J, with 6 bases in between. Germline loops: CDR1 DFQATT, CDR2 SNEGSKA (reference sequence). CDR3 region: CSGESKNIQYF. The CDR3 DNA reads as TGCAGTGGGGAGTCCAAAAACATTCAGTACTTC.

The chain has TRBV4-1 and TRBJ2-7; 10 bases are shared with TRBD2. Germline loops: CDR1 MGHRA, CDR2 YSYEKL. The CDR3 covers 16 residues. The J segment lost 3 bases and the V segment lost 3 bases, leaving 8 bases of the junction unmatched. The CDR3 loop is CASSHTGTSALYEQYF. The CDR3, as DNA: TGCGCCAGCAGCCACACCGGGACTAGCGCCCTCTACGAGCAGTACTTC.

V gene TRBV15 combines with J gene TRBJ2-5, with 7 bases matching TRBD2. Germline CDR1 and CDR2: LNHNV and YYDKDF (reference sequence). V shed 1 base, J shed 4 bases, and the junction held 6 bases outside the gene matches. This CDR3 is 15 amino acids long. The chain's CDR3 is CATSRVTRGGETQYF. The CDR3 DNA reads TGTGCCACCAGCAGAGTCACCCGCGGGGGAGAGACCCAGTACTTC.

This sequence joins TRBV6-4 and TRBJ2-3, with 7 positions matching TRBD2. Trimming took 3 bases from V and 2 from J; bases not matched to a gene: 2. From germline, CDR1 is MRHNA and CDR2 SNTAGT. CDR3 size: 14 residues. The CDR3 region has the DNA TGTGCCAGCAGTGAACTAGCGAACACAGATACGCAGTATTTT. This sequence encodes CASSELANTDTQYF.

The chain recombines TRBV7-2 with TRBJ1-6, with D hard to call. This CDR3 contains 15 residues. Per germline, CDR1 SGHTA and CDR2 FQGNSA. Trimming took 1 base from V and 6 from J, leaving 10 bases between them. CDR3 sequence: CASSLERVTNSPLHF. DNA of the CDR3: TGTGCCAGCAGCTTAGAACGGGTTACTAATTCACCCCTCCACTTT.

The rearrangement uses TRBV10-3 and TRBJ2-2; 9 positions agree with TRBD1. Germline V gene sequence: CDR1 ENHRY, CDR2 SYGVKD. The CDR3 loop spans 17 amino acids. The V gene end was trimmed by 6 bases and the J gene end by 0 bases; junction bases not matched to a gene: 8. CDR3 sequence reads: CAIRKTGTGSNTGELFF. In DNA, the CDR3 is TGTGCCATCAGAAAGACCGGGACAGGGTCGAACACCGGGGAGCTGTTTTTT.

This clone showed up just once. V usage is TRBV7-9 and J usage is TRBJ1-1; 8 bases fit TRBD1. Germline loops: CDR1 SEHNR, CDR2 FQNEAQ (reference sequence). The length of the CDR3 is 14 residues. The V segment lost 3 bases and the J segment 6 bases; nucleotides outside the gene matches: 6. CDR3 in amino acids: CASSFGDRSPEAFF. DNA of the CDR3: TGTGCCAGCAGCTTTGGGGACAGGAGCCCTGAAGCTTTCTTT.

The chain combines TRBV5-6 with TRBJ1-2, with 9 bases that match TRBD1. This CDR3 comprises 14 residues. With 4 bases clipped from V and 4 bases from J, the junction kept 5 bases outside the gene matches. Germline V CDR1 and CDR2: SGHDT, YYEEEE. The DNA of the CDR3 is TGTGCCAGCAGCCCTACAGGGGGCAGCTATGGCTACACCTTC. Translation gives CASSPTGGSYGYTF.

As concerns this clone: Other DNA sequences in this specimen translate into the identical CDR3. In nucleotides, the CDR3 is TGTGCCAGCAGCTTAGATGGGGTCATGGGGCGGTACGAGCAGTACTTC. The encoded protein is CASSLDGVMGRYEQYF. V and J are TRBV11-2 and TRBJ2-7; a weak D match, TRBD1 (5 bases). CDR3 length: 16 amino acids. The germline CDR1 and CDR2 sequences are SGHAT and FQNNGV. Trimming took off 0 bases at V and 4 bases at J, with 16 bases between the two ends.

The rearrangement links TRBV18 to TRBJ1-5; weak D call: TRBD1 (5 bases). This CDR3 spans 15 amino acids. The V gene's germline CDR1 is KGHSH and CDR2 LQKENI. The V gene lost 2 bases and the J gene lost 6 bases, with 14 bases spanning the gap. CDR3 sequence (DNA): TGTGCCAGCTCACCAGGGGGGACCGGGGGTCAGCCCCAGCATTTT. It codes for CASSPGGTGGQPQHF.

CDR3 sequence reads: CATSTQRGEWEQYF. The CDR3, as DNA: TGTGCCACCAGCACCCAGCGTGGGGAGTGGGAGCAGTACTTC. This chain links TRBV15 with TRBJ2-7, with D perhaps TRBD2 (5 bases). The CDR3 covers 14 residues. V was trimmed by 4 bases and J by 7 bases, leaving 17 bases between them. Germline CDR1 LNHNV, CDR2 YYDKDF (reference sequence).

The chain recombines TRBV10-2 with TRBJ1-2, with no clear D. Trimming left V 10 bases short and J 3 bases short, with 21 bases between. The CDR3 has 15 residues. Germline values: CDR1 WSHSY, CDR2 SAAADI. As DNA, the CDR3 is TGCGCCACCAAAAGGCTACAGTGGGGAGACTATGGCTACACCTTC. This sequence encodes CATKRLQWGDYGYTF.

The rearrangement links TRBV3-1 (or the pseudogene TRBV3-2) to TRBJ2-1; D gene uncertain. Germline V CDR1 and CDR2: LGHDT, YNNKEL (reference sequence). This CDR3 has 17 residues. Trimming took off 0 bases at V and 3 bases at J, with 15 bases between the two ends. The DNA for the CDR3 is TGTGCCAGCAGCCAAGATCCAGCAGGCCTATTCTACAATGAGCAGTTCTTC. The encoded protein is CASSQDPAGLFYNEQFF.

The chain combines TRBV2 with TRBJ2-7; D remains ambiguous. V was pared by 4 bases and J by 0 bases, with 10 bases between. The V gene's germline CDR1 is SNHLY and CDR2 FYNNEI. This CDR3 spans 14 amino acids. CDR3 in amino acids: CASSAVLRSYEQYF. The CDR3 nucleotides are TGTGCCAGCAGTGCGGTCTTGCGCTCCTACGAGCAGTACTTC.

This chain links TRBV5-1 with TRBJ2-7; D not resolved. CDR1 and CDR2 (germline): SGHRS, YFSETQ. V dropped 5 bases and J dropped 3 bases, with 18 bases sitting between them. The CDR3 totals 15 residues. CDR3 bases: TGCGCCAGCAGGCTTTATACAGTTTCACTCTACGAGCAGTACTTC. Its protein is CASRLYTVSLYEQYF. The full variable domain, in which reference TRBV5-1 and TRBJ2-7 provide the parts outside the CDR3, is KAGVTQTPRYLIKTRGQQVTLSCSPISGHRSVSWYQQTPGQGLQFLFEYFSETQRNKGNFPGRFSGRQFSNSRSEMNVSTLELGDSALYLCASRLYTVSLYEQYFGPGTRLTVT.

The V call is TRBV27, the J call TRBJ2-1; D perhaps matches TRBD1 (6 bases). The CDR3 length is 13 residues. V was trimmed by 3 bases and J by 8 bases, leaving 11 bases between them. CDR1 and CDR2 (germline): MNHEY, SMNVEV (reference sequence). The CDR3: CASSFSGADEQFF. The DNA of the CDR3 is TGTGCCAGCAGTTTTTCAGGGGCTGATGAGCAGTTCTTC.

The chain uses TRBV27 and TRBJ2-1; 11 bases fit TRBD1. CDR3 length: 15 residues. V gave up 6 bases and J gave up 3 bases; unmatched junction bases: 4. Germline loops: CDR1 MNHEY, CDR2 SMNVEV (reference sequence). CDR3: CASSRGTGGYNEQFF. The CDR3 coding sequence is TGTGCCAGCAGCCGCGGGACAGGGGGCTACAATGAGCAGTTCTTC.

The CDR3 sequence: CASSLVSPGSYNSPLHF. The CDR3, as DNA: TGTGCCAGCAGCTTGGTGTCGCCAGGGTCCTATAATTCACCCCTCCACTTT. The rearrangement uses TRBV5-6 and TRBJ1-6; D possibly corresponds to TRBD1 (5 bases). CDR1 is SGHDT and CDR2 is YYEEEE in the germline V gene. The V and J ends lost 0 bases and 1 base respectively, with 11 bases between them. The CDR3 length is 17 residues.

The chain recombines TRBV15 with TRBJ1-1; no clear D gene. Trimming removed 3 bases at V and 5 bases at J, with 16 bases between. The CDR3 extends over 15 amino acids. Germline-derived CDR1 and CDR2 are LNHNV and YYDKDF (reference sequence). CDR3 in amino acids: CATSRSQAGWTEAFF. DNA of the CDR3: TGTGCCACCAGCAGGTCCCAGGCGGGGTGGACTGAAGCTTTCTTT.

V and J are TRBV10-2 and TRBJ2-5, with 7 bases lining up with TRBD2. This CDR3 contains 16 residues. The V and J ends lost 5 bases and 2 bases, in that order; junction bases with no gene match: 11. Germline V CDR1 and CDR2: WSHSY, SAAADI. The CDR3 coding sequence is TGCGCCAGCAGTAATCTACTCCGGGACTATCAAGAGACCCAGTACTTC. Amino acid sequence: CASSNLLRDYQETQYF.

The J gene is TRBJ1-1, the V gene TRBV6-5; TRBD1 is a possible D gene (6 bases). CDR3 size: 15 residues. The V end was cut by 6 bases, the J end by 2 bases, with 16 bases between. Germline CDR1 reads MNHEY; CDR2 reads SVGAGI. Here the CDR3 reads CASRRTYRDNTEAFF. Here the CDR3 DNA reads TGTGCCAGCAGACGAACTTACAGGGATAACACTGAAGCTTTCTTT.

V usage is TRBV2 and J usage is TRBJ2-1; 8 bases line up with TRBD1. V lost 2 bases to trimming and J lost 8 bases; unmatched junction nucleotides: 11. Germline V gene sequence: CDR1 SNHLY, CDR2 FYNNEI. CDR3 size: 16 residues. This CDR3 is CASSERQAGGEHEQFF. The CDR3 DNA reads TGTGCCAGCAGTGAACGGCAGGCAGGGGGCGAGCATGAGCAGTTCTTC.

This chain connects TRBV4-3 to TRBJ2-2, with TRBD2 as a possible D gene (5 bases). V lost 0 bases to trimming and J lost 6 bases, with 17 bases between them. Germline V gene sequence: CDR1 LGHNA, CDR2 YSLEER. The CDR3 totals 17 residues. The CDR3 sequence: CASSQEGAGASPGELFF. CDR3 nucleotide sequence: TGCGCCAGCAGCCAAGAGGGTGCGGGTGCATCCCCCGGGGAGCTGTTTTTT.

The chain joins TRBV11-1 to TRBJ2-1; 11 bases line up with TRBD2. This CDR3 contains 16 residues. Germline-derived CDR1 and CDR2 are SGHAT and FQDESV (reference sequence). V was clipped by 5 bases and J by 6 bases; unmatched bases: 9. The CDR3 DNA reads as TGTGCCAGCAGCAAACTCCTTAGCGGGGGGGGCAATGAGCAGTTCTTC. It is translated as CASSKLLSGGGNEQFF.

The rearrangement joins TRBV25-1 to TRBJ2-7, with D perhaps matching TRBD1 (5 bases). The germline CDR1 and CDR2 sequences are MGHDK and SYGVNS. CDR3 length equals 14 residues. Trimming left V 3 bases short and J 5 bases short, with 14 bases between. DNA for the CDR3: TGTGCCAGCAGTGACTACCAGGGCATCGACGAGCAGTACTTC. It specifies CASSDYQGIDEQYF.

Turning to this clone: Sequence at one end of the junction differs from germline and may be a read error. J is TRBJ2-7 and V is TRBV4-1; the match to TRBD2 covers 11 bases. There are 13 residues in the CDR3. Germline CDR1 reads MGHRA; CDR2 reads YSYEKL. The CDR3 region is CASSQAGTSGQCF. For the CDR3, the DNA is TGCGCCAGCAGCCAAGCTGGGACTAGCGGACAGTGCTTC.

This chain joins TRBV7-2 and TRBJ1-4, with 7 bases identical to TRBD1. The CDR3 totals 14 residues. V shed 2 bases, J shed 7 bases, and the junction held 4 bases outside the gene matches. Per germline, CDR1 SGHTA and CDR2 FQGNSA. The CDR3 loop reads CASSLIQGGEKLFF. The CDR3 nucleotides are TGTGCCAGCAGCTTAATCCAGGGGGGTGAAAAACTGTTTTTT.